The T cell receptor beta chain described here comes from a study of blood T cells in healthy people across ages. Ranging in age from roughly 6 to 90, the donors were healthy Caucasian individuals from Russia. Total RNA, at least 5 micrograms per sample, came from PBMCs. Between the trimmed V and J ends, which lost 4 bases and 13 bases, there was a span of 18 bases. CDR3 size: 13 residues. Germline V gene lookup returns CDR1 SNHLY and CDR2 FYNNEI. For the second PCR, which ran for about 6 to 11 cycles, a sample-barcoded 5' primer and a J-beta primer mix were used. The yield of each sample was at least 2.5 million CDR3-containing paired-end reads. In TCRdb, the 5' RACE reads were re-called with MiXCR into one record per CDR3 protein. The sample lists hundreds of thousands of distinct CDR3 sequences; 35% to 50% were seen once. This clonotype was detected a few times. Its antigen is not known. Study conclusions and caveats: Researchers said unsorted PBMCs prevented a conclusive naive versus antigen-experienced comparison.

The source is an elderly man in good health. The chain couples TRBV2 to TRBJ2-3; TRBD2 might be the D (6 bases). The sequenced material came from blood. CDR3 nucleotides: TGTGCCAGCAGTGTCCGTAGCGACCCGGGGGAGTATTTT. It yields the protein CASSVRSDPGEYF.